Described below is a single TCR beta chain sequence and its context. Starting material of roughly 550 ng total RNA yielded TCR beta cDNA via a constant-region primer. Slightly modified ARM-PCR with three nested multiplex PCR rounds yielded TCR beta libraries. The opening two PCR rounds, roughly 11 cycles each, paired TRBV1-TRBV30 forward primers with a C-beta reverse primer. TCRdb reprocessed the multiplex PCR reads with MiXCR, giving one entry per CDR3 protein. Among approximately 110,000 distinct CDR3 sequences listed, 55% to 65% were seen once. This CDR3 spans 15 amino acids. V was cut by 7 bases and J by 3 bases, with 13 bases left in between. Germline CDR1 and CDR2: MDHEN and SYDVKM. Both RNA and DNA were isolated together from approximately 20-30 mg of bulk tissue that had not been sorted. The sample belongs to a study of tumor-infiltrating lymphocytes in primary liver carcinoma.

The sequenced sample was liver tumor tissue from sampling region 1. Regarding subset: tumor region T1, superior pole. The clonotype was recovered from a woman aged 60 to 75 with primary liver carcinoma and hepatitis B virus infection. The chain combines TRBV28 with TRBJ2-6, with D maybe TRBD1 (5 bases). The CDR3 reads CASTLQGYGANVLTF. DNA for the CDR3: TGTGCCAGCACACTCCAGGGTTATGGGGCCAACGTCCTGACTTTC.